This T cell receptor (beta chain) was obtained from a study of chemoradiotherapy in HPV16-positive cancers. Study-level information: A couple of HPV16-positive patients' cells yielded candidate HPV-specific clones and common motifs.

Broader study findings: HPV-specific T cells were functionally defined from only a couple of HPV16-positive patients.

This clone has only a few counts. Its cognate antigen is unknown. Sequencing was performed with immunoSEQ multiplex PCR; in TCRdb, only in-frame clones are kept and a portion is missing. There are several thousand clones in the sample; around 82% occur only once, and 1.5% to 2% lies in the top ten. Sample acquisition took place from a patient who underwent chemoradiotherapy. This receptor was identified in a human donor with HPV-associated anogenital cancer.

CDR3: CASRGIGQGEAFF. CDR3 nucleotides: TGTGCCAGCAGAGGGATCGGACAGGGTGAAGCTTTCTTT. The J gene is TRBJ1-1, the V gene TRBV2, with TRBD1 identical over 8 bases. The CDR3 contains 13 residues. The germline V gene has CDR1 SNHLY and CDR2 FYNNEI. The junction had 7 bases not matched to a gene; V was cut back by 6 bases and J by 7 bases.